The clone carrying this T cell receptor (beta chain) is a singleton in its sample. Those who participated ranged in age from roughly 18 to 90 years and resided in about two dozen US areas. Cohort assignment relied on participant-reported clinical history. The data stem from a study of blood T cell repertoires in COVID-19. Looking at the study overall: T cells, B-cell-depleted T cells, or PBMCs provided the cDNA or gDNA that served as material.

TCRdb's table, derived via immunoSEQ multiplex PCR, lists solely in-frame clones and lacks some. This sample has 200,000 to 250,000 clones, with approximately 90% found just once. The TCR comes from a woman aged 40-49 years with acute COVID-19. The sample comprised PBMCs or T cells enriched from blood (not recorded which).

DNA for the CDR3: TGTGCCAGCAGCCCGACAGGGGGCAATATCCAGCCCCAGCATTTT. Amino acid sequence: CASSPTGGNIQPQHF. The rearrangement uses TRBV5-5 and TRBJ1-5, with 10 nucleotides matching TRBD1. The germline gives CDR1 SGHKS, CDR2 YYEKEE (reference sequence). Trimming at V came to 4 bases and at J to 7 bases, leaving 8 bases not matched to a gene. The CDR3 extends over 15 amino acids.